This paragraph reports one TCR beta chain. Its matching antigen is unknown. This specimen belongs to a study of shared clonotypes between healthy human individuals. The germline gives CDR1 GTSNPN, CDR2 SVGIG (reference sequence). V was pared by 3 bases and J by 5 bases, with 7 bases of the junction left unmatched. This CDR3 is built from 14 residues. In the CD4+ fraction, cells were divided into CD45RA+ naive and CD45RA-negative memory subsets. Produced via immunoSEQ multiplex PCR; TCRdb's table is partial and in-frame only. The repertoire holds fewer than 400,000 clones, with approximately 74% as singletons. The study, taken as a whole, reports: Tissue TCR repertoires likely differ from these blood-only repertoires. Sorted-subset sequencing, rarefaction showed, was incomplete despite large depth.

The chain uses TRBV30 and TRBJ2-1; TRBD2 agrees at 7 bases. What was sequenced was memory CD4+ T cells sorted from blood. Subset in this sample: CD45RA-negative fraction. The TCR originated in a man under 40 in good health. The CDR3 DNA reads TGTGCCTGGAGAGGGCTAGCGGTCAACAATGAGCAGTTCTTC. It is translated as CAWRGLAVNNEQFF.